The sequence of this T cell receptor (beta chain) was determined in a study of CD8+ T cells in alopecia areata. To note about this clone: What it binds is unknown.

General observations from the study: Lesional scalp, notably in alopecia totalis/universalis, had clonality above that of normal scalp.

This CDR3 region has 13 residues. J gave up 10 bases and V 2 bases, and 7 bases lay outside the gene matches. From germline, CDR1 is GTSNPN and CDR2 SVGIG (reference sequence). Sequencing relied on a cDNA template that was reverse transcribed from extracted RNA. Here immunoSEQ multiplex PCR was the method, and the copy in TCRdb shows in-frame clones only, minus some. The data hold some 110,000 clones, with 35% to 40% observed a single time. Peripheral blood samples and lesional scalp punch biopsies were obtained from alopecia areata patients. Cell sorting on a FACSAria was used to separate CD4+ and CD8+ T cells from the PBMCs.

V and J are TRBV30 and TRBJ1-2; 10 nucleotides agree with TRBD1. Source material: CD4+ T cells sorted from blood. The sequence was collected from a human donor with alopecia areata. The CDR3 DNA sequence: TGTGCCTGGAGTCCGACAGGGGGCATCGACTACACCTTC. Amino acids: CAWSPTGGIDYTF. Full variable domain (rest looked up from reference TRBV30 and TRBJ1-2): SQTIHQWPATLVQPVGSPLSLECTVEGTSNPNLYWYRQAAGRGLQLLFYSVGIGQISSEVPQNLSASRPQDRQFILSSKKLLLSDSGFYLCAWSPTGGIDYTFGSGTRLTVV.